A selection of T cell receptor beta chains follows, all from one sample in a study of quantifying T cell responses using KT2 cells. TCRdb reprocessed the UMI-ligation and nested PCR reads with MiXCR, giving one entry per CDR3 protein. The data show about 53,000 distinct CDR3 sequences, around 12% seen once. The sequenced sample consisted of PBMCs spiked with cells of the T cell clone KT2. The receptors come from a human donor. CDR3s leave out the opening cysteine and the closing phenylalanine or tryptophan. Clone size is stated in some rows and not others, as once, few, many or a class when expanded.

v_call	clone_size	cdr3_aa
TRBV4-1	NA	ASSQDNPRIAKQY
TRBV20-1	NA	SAQGGGWNEQF
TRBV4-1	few	ASSPIGFTEAF
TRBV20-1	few	SARLSSPYEQY
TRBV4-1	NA	ASSQDSYSGLAAYQETQY
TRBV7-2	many	ATGSFGGAGGYT
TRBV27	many	ASSLRGMTHEQY
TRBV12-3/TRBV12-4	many	ASSLIRNEQF
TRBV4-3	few	ASSQVARDTEAF
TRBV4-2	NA	ASSQAPGQGAFGYT
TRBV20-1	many	SASVRPQSMNTEAF
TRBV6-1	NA	ASSGTSGQETQY
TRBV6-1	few	ASSEGTGGNSPLH
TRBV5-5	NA	ASSSRDRGGYQPQH
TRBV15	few	ATSREDGVYGETQY
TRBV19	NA	ASSMKGDRGYT
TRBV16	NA	ASSQSPGNTIY
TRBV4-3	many	ASSQRGLAGAQF
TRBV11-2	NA	ASSLGGPYEQY
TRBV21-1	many	ASSKRGDTGGHYEQY
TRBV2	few	ASRRDRAEGYT
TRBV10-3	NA	ATETQY
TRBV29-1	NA	SIPGLGPGAEAF
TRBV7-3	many	ASSLTGRNSPLH
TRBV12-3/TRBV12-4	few	ASSRNTEAF
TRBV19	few	ASTSAAGQPQH
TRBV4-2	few	ASSPTPGTGGNQPQH
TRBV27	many	ASRPGRSYEQY
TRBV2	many	ASSPGAYEQY
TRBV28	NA	ASSPTRTSGRWDEQF
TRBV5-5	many	ASSLAGETEQF
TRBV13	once	ASSPPEGSYEQY
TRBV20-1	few	SATDREVQPQH
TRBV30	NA	AWSHNRIGNTEAF
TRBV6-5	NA	ASSRLAGGSDSGELF
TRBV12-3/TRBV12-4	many	ASGLTGQGADEQY
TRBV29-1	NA	SASRDTQY
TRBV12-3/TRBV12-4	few	ASSSRTANTEAF
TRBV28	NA	ASSLGQGSYEQY
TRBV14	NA	ASSQVQGPGGYT
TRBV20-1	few	SARGIRQGILSNEQY
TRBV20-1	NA	SASWGEWVTDTQY
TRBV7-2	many	ASSFRTGGSYGYT
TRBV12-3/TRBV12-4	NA	ASSSTGAVPEQY
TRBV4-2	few	ASSQVDARYSNQPQH
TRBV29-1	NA	SVEESLWYGYT
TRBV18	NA	ASSPGLAGVADTQY
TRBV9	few	ASSAQATPGGSTDTQY
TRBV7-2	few	ASSLTSGDYNEQF
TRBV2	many	ASSEAGTGGGKTQY
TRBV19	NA	ASRVGQTLDTGELF
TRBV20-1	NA	SGPRASTDTQY
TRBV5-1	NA	ASSWAPGGSTGELF
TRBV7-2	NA	ASSSYQTQY
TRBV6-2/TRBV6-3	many	ASTPYRTDSNQPQH
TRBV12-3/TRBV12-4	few	ASSFVATNEKLF